The rows below give T cell receptor beta chains drawn from one sample of a study of patients and donors after allogeneic stem cell transplantation. TCRdb re-called the RT-PCR reads through MiXCR, storing one row per CDR3 protein. The data show fewer than 500,000 distinct CDR3 sequences, around 16% seen once. The sample consisted of blood, either unsorted or a sorted T cell fraction (not recorded which). The origin of the receptors is a human donor who was either an allogeneic HSCT recipient or a stem cell or donor lymphocyte infusion donor (not recorded which). It is not recorded whose cells these are; they may come from a transplant donor. CDR3s include the opening cysteine and the closing phenylalanine or tryptophan. A D gene is named only where the DNA matches it firmly. Clone size, where shown, is once, few, many, or a class for clones that have expanded.

j_gene: TRBJ2-3
v_gene: TRBV7-3
abundance: few
d_gene: TRBD2
CDR3aa: CASSTSGRAGTQYF
CDR3nt: TGTGCCAGCAGCACTAGCGGGAGGGCCGGTACGCAGTATTTT

j_gene: TRBJ1-2
v_gene: TRBV15
abundance: .
d_gene: .
CDR3aa: CATSRDQGGYTF
CDR3nt: TGTGCCACCAGCAGAGATCAGGGAGGCTACACCTTC

j_gene: TRBJ2-7
v_gene: TRBV7-3
abundance: .
d_gene: .
CDR3aa: CASSLSGYNSYEQYF
CDR3nt: TGTGCCAGCAGCTTAAGCGGATATAATAGCTACGAGCAGTACTTC

j_gene: TRBJ2-5
v_gene: TRBV4-1
abundance: few
d_gene: .
CDR3aa: CASSPEGWETQYF
CDR3nt: TGCGCCAGCAGCCCCGAGGGTTGGGAGACCCAGTACTTC

j_gene: TRBJ1-2
v_gene: TRBV27
abundance: .
d_gene: .
CDR3aa: CASSLSARNYGYTF
CDR3nt: TGTGCCAGCAGTTTATCGGCCAGAAACTATGGCTACACCTTC

j_gene: TRBJ2-7
v_gene: TRBV20-1
abundance: many
d_gene: TRBD1
CDR3aa: CSARGRGQRYEQYF
CDR3nt: TGCAGTGCTAGAGGAAGGGGACAGAGATACGAGCAGTACTTC

j_gene: TRBJ2-2
v_gene: TRBV7-9
abundance: .
d_gene: TRBD2
CDR3aa: CAVGGEYTGELFF
CDR3nt: TGTGCGGTCGGGGGGGAGTACACCGGGGAGCTGTTTTTT

j_gene: TRBJ2-3
v_gene: TRBV9
abundance: few
d_gene: .
CDR3aa: CASSVGRTDTQYF
CDR3nt: TGTGCCAGCAGCGTAGGTAGGACAGATACGCAGTATTTT

j_gene: TRBJ2-1
v_gene: TRBV7-6
abundance: few
d_gene: .
CDR3aa: CASSSPWSRANEQFF
CDR3nt: TGTGCCAGCAGCTCACCCTGGTCGCGGGCCAATGAGCAGTTCTTC

j_gene: TRBJ1-5
v_gene: TRBV25-1
abundance: .
d_gene: .
CDR3aa: CASSLGGEQHF
CDR3nt: TGTGCCAGCAGTCTGGGAGGGGAGCAGCATTTT

j_gene: TRBJ2-7
v_gene: TRBV5-1
abundance: .
d_gene: TRBD1
CDR3aa: CASSSGQARYEQYF
CDR3nt: TGCGCCAGCAGCTCCGGACAGGCCCGATACGAGCAGTACTTC

j_gene: TRBJ1-4
v_gene: TRBV15
abundance: .
d_gene: .
CDR3aa: CATSRVHVVATNEKLFF
CDR3nt: TGTGCCACCAGCAGAGTCCATGTGGTTGCAACTAATGAAAAACTGTTTTTT

j_gene: TRBJ1-2
v_gene: TRBV6-1
abundance: .
d_gene: .
CDR3aa: CASSRGPTIGYTF
CDR3nt: TGTGCCAGCAGTCGCGGGCCCACTATTGGCTACACCTTC

j_gene: TRBJ1-2
v_gene: TRBV12-3/TRBV12-4
abundance: many
d_gene: TRBD1
CDR3aa: CASSWAGGGYGYTF
CDR3nt: TGTGCCAGCAGCTGGGCAGGGGGCGGCTATGGCTACACCTTC

j_gene: TRBJ1-5
v_gene: TRBV12-3/TRBV12-4
abundance: few
d_gene: .
CDR3aa: CASSPTDENQPQHF
CDR3nt: TGTGCCAGCAGCCCAACGGACGAGAATCAGCCCCAGCATTTT

j_gene: TRBJ1-2
v_gene: TRBV4-2
abundance: .
d_gene: .
CDR3aa: CASSQESAEHYGYTF
CDR3nt: TGTGCCAGCAGCCAAGAGTCAGCGGAACACTATGGCTACACCTTC

j_gene: TRBJ2-7
v_gene: TRBV4-2
abundance: few
d_gene: TRBD1
CDR3aa: CASSQDVGTGRIPYEQYF
CDR3nt: TGTGCCAGCAGCCAAGATGTTGGGACAGGGAGAATCCCCTACGAGCAGTACTTC

j_gene: TRBJ1-5
v_gene: TRBV5-5
abundance: .
d_gene: TRBD1
CDR3aa: CASSRVGQGVEPQHF
CDR3nt: TGTGCCAGCAGCCGCGTGGGACAGGGGGTGGAGCCCCAGCATTTT

j_gene: TRBJ2-7
v_gene: TRBV6-2/TRBV6-3
abundance: .
d_gene: .
CDR3aa: CASAGQYISYEQYF
CDR3nt: TGTGCCAGCGCGGGACAGTACATTTCCTACGAGCAGTACTTC

j_gene: TRBJ2-3
v_gene: TRBV5-1
abundance: few
d_gene: TRBD2
CDR3aa: CASSLKAGVHPDTQYF
CDR3nt: TGCGCCAGCAGCTTGAAGGCGGGAGTGCATCCAGATACGCAGTATTTT

j_gene: TRBJ1-1
v_gene: TRBV5-1
abundance: many
d_gene: .
CDR3aa: CASSLGHPNTEAFF
CDR3nt: TGCGCCAGCAGCTTGGGACACCCGAACACTGAAGCTTTCTTT

j_gene: TRBJ1-2
v_gene: TRBV20-1
abundance: few
d_gene: TRBD1
CDR3aa: CSAKSMGQAGGYTF
CDR3nt: TGCAGTGCAAAATCAATGGGACAGGCGGGAGGCTACACCTTC

j_gene: TRBJ2-7
v_gene: TRBV2
abundance: .
d_gene: TRBD2
CDR3aa: CASSRGLAGVGYEQYF
CDR3nt: TGTGCCAGCAGTAGGGGACTAGCGGGAGTGGGGTACGAGCAGTACTTC

j_gene: TRBJ1-1
v_gene: TRBV30
abundance: few
d_gene: .
CDR3aa: CAWSAGVTEAFF
CDR3nt: TGTGCCTGGAGTGCAGGGGTAACTGAAGCTTTCTTT

j_gene: TRBJ2-3
v_gene: TRBV5-6
abundance: .
d_gene: TRBD2
CDR3aa: CASSSTTSARTDTQYF
CDR3nt: TGTGCCAGCAGCTCGACCACTAGCGCCCGCACAGATACGCAGTATTTT

j_gene: TRBJ1-5
v_gene: TRBV5-5
abundance: few
d_gene: .
CDR3aa: CASSLGWGSSQPQHF
CDR3nt: TGTGCCAGCAGCTTGGGATGGGGTAGTAGTCAGCCCCAGCATTTT

j_gene: TRBJ2-2
v_gene: TRBV9
abundance: few
d_gene: .
CDR3aa: CASSSRVNTGELFF
CDR3nt: TGTGCCAGCAGCTCCAGGGTGAACACCGGGGAGCTGTTTTTT

j_gene: TRBJ2-3
v_gene: TRBV4-1
abundance: .
d_gene: TRBD1
CDR3aa: CASSQGDRSPDTQYF
CDR3nt: TGCGCCAGCAGCCAAGGGGACAGGTCCCCAGATACGCAGTATTTT

j_gene: TRBJ1-5
v_gene: TRBV27
abundance: .
d_gene: .
CDR3aa: CASSLVPFEPQHF
CDR3nt: TGTGCCAGCAGTTTAGTCCCGTTTGAGCCCCAGCATTTT

j_gene: TRBJ2-1
v_gene: TRBV7-9
abundance: .
d_gene: TRBD2
CDR3aa: CASSSKRGGGDEQFF
CDR3nt: TGTGCCAGCAGCTCCAAGCGGGGGGGCGGGGATGAGCAGTTCTTC

j_gene: TRBJ2-7
v_gene: TRBV20-1
abundance: .
d_gene: .
CDR3aa: CSASRHSSYEQYF
CDR3nt: TGCAGTGCTAGTCGGCATAGCTCCTACGAGCAGTACTTC

j_gene: TRBJ2-5
v_gene: TRBV11-3
abundance: .
d_gene: .
CDR3aa: CASSLVGQETQYF
CDR3nt: TGTGCCAGCAGCTTAGTGGGGCAAGAGACCCAGTACTTC

j_gene: TRBJ1-2
v_gene: TRBV21-1
abundance: .
d_gene: .
CDR3aa: CASSKAARGHNYGYTF
CDR3nt: TGTGCCAGCAGCAAAGCGGCCAGGGGGCATAACTATGGCTACACCTTC

j_gene: TRBJ2-7
v_gene: TRBV27
abundance: .
d_gene: .
CDR3aa: CASSLSWDGGYEQYF
CDR3nt: TGTGCCAGCAGTTTATCGTGGGACGGCGGTTACGAGCAGTACTTC

j_gene: TRBJ2-1
v_gene: TRBV19
abundance: few
d_gene: .
CDR3aa: CASITLAGEQFF
CDR3nt: TGTGCCAGTATTACACTGGCGGGTGAGCAGTTCTTC

j_gene: TRBJ2-2
v_gene: TRBV24-1
abundance: many
d_gene: TRBD1
CDR3aa: CATSDSGTGITGELFF
CDR3nt: TGTGCCACCAGTGATTCCGGGACAGGGATCACCGGGGAGCTGTTTTTT

j_gene: TRBJ1-6
v_gene: TRBV9
abundance: .
d_gene: .
CDR3aa: CASSVGGGGRYNSPLHF
CDR3nt: TGTGCCAGCAGCGTAGGGGGGGGCGGAAGATATAATTCACCCCTCCACTTT

j_gene: TRBJ2-1
v_gene: TRBV29-1
abundance: few
d_gene: .
CDR3aa: CSVVAVSSYNEQFF
CDR3nt: TGCAGCGTTGTAGCGGTAAGCTCCTACAATGAGCAGTTCTTC

j_gene: TRBJ1-1
v_gene: TRBV5-1
abundance: .
d_gene: TRBD1
CDR3aa: CASSLGTGLEAFF
CDR3nt: TGCGCCAGCAGCCTCGGGACAGGGCTTGAAGCTTTCTTT